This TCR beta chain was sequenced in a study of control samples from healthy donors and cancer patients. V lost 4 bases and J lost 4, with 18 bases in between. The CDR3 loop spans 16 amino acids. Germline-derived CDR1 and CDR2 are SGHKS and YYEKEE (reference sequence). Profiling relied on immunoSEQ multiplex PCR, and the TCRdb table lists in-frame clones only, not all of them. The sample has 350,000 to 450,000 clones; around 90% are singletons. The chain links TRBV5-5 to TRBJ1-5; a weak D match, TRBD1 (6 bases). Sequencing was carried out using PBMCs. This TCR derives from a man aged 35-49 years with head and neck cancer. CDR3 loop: CASSPFLDSGNQPQHF. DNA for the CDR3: TGTGCCAGCAGCCCATTTCTGGACAGTGGGAATCAGCCCCAGCATTTT.